The 24 T cell receptor beta chains below were found in one sample sequenced in a study of pediatric ulcerative colitis (dated by TCRdb to the late 2010s). During colonoscopy, one to two pinch biopsies were obtained from the rectum for research purposes. Receptor libraries were prepared by the immunoSEQ multiplex PCR assay. Drawn from immuneACCESS, this table holds only the in-frame rearrangements with V and J called that TCRdb kept. Clones are partly lost; checked studies trace under half to an unresolved V gene and leave the rest unexplained. The sample table contains some 10,000 clones; only one count was recorded for approximately 80% of them. 3% to 5% of the sample comes from the top ten. The sequencing sample was made of gut tissue. The receptors come from a girl aged 5-17 years who was a control in a study of pediatric ulcerative colitis.

This rearrangement joins TRBV7-9 to TRBJ2-3, with TRBD2 matching 12 bases. Germline CDR1 SEHNR, CDR2 FQNEAQ (reference sequence). V dropped 4 bases and J dropped 2; count of bases not matched to a gene: 10. This CDR3 contains 18 residues. For the CDR3, the DNA is TGTGCCAGCAGCTCTACCATAGGACTAGCGGGAAACACAGATACGCAGTATTTT. Protein product: CASSSTIGLAGNTDTQYF.

This sequence joins TRBV30 and TRBJ1-3; no firm D call. The V gene lost 4 bases and the J gene lost 0 bases, with 13 bases spanning the gap. The germline CDR1 and CDR2 sequences are GTSNPN and SVGIG (reference sequence). This CDR3 contains 15 residues. The CDR3 coding sequence is TGTGCCTGGATTGTAAACCGGCTCTCTGGAAACACCATATATTTT. Its translation is CAWIVNRLSGNTIYF.

V is TRBV10-3 and J is TRBJ2-7, with TRBD2 identical over 13 bases. The CDR3 totals 14 residues. CDR1 is ENHRY and CDR2 is SYGVKD in the germline V gene. V was pared by 6 bases and J by 5 bases, with 4 bases of the junction left unmatched. The CDR3 nucleotides are TGTGCCATCAGCGGACTAGCGGGAGTCCACGAGCAGTACTTC. This sequence encodes CAISGLAGVHEQYF.

The rearrangement uses TRBV10-2 and TRBJ1-2, with 8 bases aligning to TRBD1. The CDR3 length is 13 residues. Looked up from germline, CDR1 is WSHSY and CDR2 is SAAADI. V dropped 6 bases and J dropped 1; count of bases not matched to a gene: 1. CDR3 DNA sequence: TGCGCCAGCAGAGGACAGGGTAACTATGGCTACACCTTC. It translates to CASRGQGNYGYTF.

The CDR3 DNA is TGCGCCAGCAGCTTGTTTGAGACGGAGCTTGACTACGAGCAGTACTTC. Translating gives CASSLFETELDYEQYF. The J gene is TRBJ2-7, the V gene TRBV5-1; no reliable D call. The CDR3 is 16 amino acids. V gave up 1 base and J gave up 3 bases, with 17 bases separating them. Germline CDR1 is SGHRS and CDR2 is YFSETQ.

The J gene is TRBJ2-1, the V gene TRBV6-1; 9 bases fit TRBD2. With V trimmed by 7 bases and J by 8 bases, 12 bases remained unmatched. Germline-derived CDR1 and CDR2 are MNHNS and SASEGT. This CDR3 is built from 15 residues. In DNA, the CDR3 is TGTGCCAGCACCGAGGCGTTAGCGGGAGTCCATGAGCAGTTCTTC. This gives the protein CASTEALAGVHEQFF.

The chain couples TRBV4-2 to TRBJ2-3; TRBD2 aligns across 16 bases. The length of the CDR3 is 16 residues. Trimming at V came to 3 bases and at J to 8 bases, leaving 5 bases not matched to a gene. Germline-derived CDR1 and CDR2 are LGHNA and YNFKEQ. The DNA of the CDR3 is TGTGCCAGCAGCCACCCGGGACTAGCGGGAGGGGGTACGCAGTATTTT. This translates into CASSHPGLAGGGTQYF.

This clone was counted a single time. The CDR3 loop is CASSKEGTSGDPSTDTQYF. CDR3 bases: TGTGCCAGCAGCAAAGAGGGGACTAGCGGGGATCCTAGCACAGATACGCAGTATTTT. This chain links TRBV21-1 with TRBJ2-3; whether TRBD2, the table's D call, matches the DNA was not checked. TRBV21-1 is flagged as a pseudogene. This CDR3 has 19 residues.

The rearrangement uses TRBV19 and TRBJ2-7; 13 bases map to TRBD2. This CDR3 contains 17 residues. V lost 5 bases and J lost 2; bases outside the gene matches: 9. Germline values: CDR1 LNHDA, CDR2 SQIVND (reference sequence). CDR3 coding DNA: TGTGCCAGTAGTGCTCGATTACTAGCGGGAGGGACCTACGAGCAGTACTTC. Amino acid sequence: CASSARLLAGGTYEQYF.

The chain employs TRBV2 and TRBJ2-1, with 9 bases that match TRBD2. J lost 5 bases, V lost 5 bases, and 10 bases had no gene match. The V gene's germline CDR1 is SNHLY and CDR2 FYNNEI. The CDR3 loop spans 16 amino acids. CDR3 bases: TGTGCCAGCAGTAGGACTAGGACTAGCGTAGACAATGAGCAGTTCTTC. It translates to CASSRTRTSVDNEQFF.

V gene TRBV5-1 combines with J gene TRBJ2-3; TRBD2 aligns across 8 bases. The CDR3 has 16 residues. Trimming at V came to 4 bases and at J to 7 bases, leaving 14 bases not matched to a gene. Germline-derived CDR1 and CDR2 are SGHRS and YFSETQ. This chain's CDR3 is CASSPWGSGSSNTQYF. The CDR3 DNA sequence: TGCGCCAGCAGCCCCTGGGGCAGCGGGAGTTCGAATACGCAGTATTTT.

This chain uses TRBV4-2 with TRBJ2-1; D unresolved. Germline V gene lookup returns CDR1 LGHNA and CDR2 YNFKEQ. The CDR3 covers 14 residues. V was shortened by 0 bases and J by 0 bases, with 3 bases between the two germline ends. DNA of the CDR3: TGTGCCAGCAGCCAAGAGAGCTCCTACAATGAGCAGTTCTTC. It is translated as CASSQESSYNEQFF.

The chain is built from TRBV6-4 and TRBJ2-3, with a possible D match to TRBD1 (5 bases). The CDR3 sequence is 15 residues long. The germline V and J ends were trimmed by 3 bases and 2 bases, with 12 bases remaining between them. The germline V gene encodes CDR1 MRHNA and CDR2 SNTAGT. CDR3 loop: CASSEGNRLTDTQYF. The CDR3 DNA reads TGTGCCAGCAGTGAGGGTAACAGGCTCACAGATACGCAGTATTTT.

The chain has TRBV4-3 and TRBJ2-5; 9 positions agree with TRBD1. Germline-derived CDR1 and CDR2 are LGHNA and YSLEER. The CDR3 length is 15 residues. V dropped 0 bases and J dropped 5; count of bases not matched to a gene: 4. This chain's CDR3 is CASSQDRQGGETQYF. The CDR3 DNA reads TGCGCCAGCAGCCAAGATCGACAGGGGGGGGAGACCCAGTACTTC.

J is TRBJ2-2 and V is TRBV19, with 7 nucleotides matching TRBD2. This CDR3 region has 16 residues. CDR1 is LNHDA, CDR2 SQIVND, per germline (reference sequence). Losses at the gene ends were 4 bases for V and 3 bases for J; bases not matched to a gene: 8. CDR3 residues: CASSTQRGRDTGELFF. The CDR3, as DNA: TGTGCCAGTAGTACCCAACGGGGGAGGGACACCGGGGAGCTGTTTTTT.

This chain connects TRBV19 to TRBJ2-5; D is unresolved. V was pared by 4 bases and J by 2 bases, with 8 bases between. The CDR3 covers 13 residues. Germline CDR1 and CDR2: LNHDA and SQIVND (reference sequence). The CDR3 loop reads CASSRRKQETQYF. CDR3 sequence (DNA): TGTGCCAGTAGTAGGCGGAAACAAGAGACCCAGTACTTC.

The chain uses TRBV6-5 and TRBJ1-2; D perhaps matches TRBD1 (5 bases). Trimming removed 5 bases from V and 8 bases from J, with 21 bases in between. Germline assignment: CDR1 MNHEY and CDR2 SVGAGI. The CDR3 covers 15 residues. The CDR3 region is CASSTYLRDPDGYTF. The CDR3 nucleotides read TGTGCCAGCAGTACCTACCTGAGGGACCCCGACGGCTACACCTTC.

This CDR3 reads CASSQAGGPYEQYF. The CDR3 DNA reads as TGTGCCAGCAGTCAGGCGGGAGGGCCCTACGAGCAGTACTTC. The chain has TRBV18 and TRBJ2-7; 9 bases align to TRBD2. J gave up 2 bases and V 8 bases, and 7 bases lay outside the gene matches. This CDR3 is 14 amino acids long. CDR1 KGHSH and CDR2 LQKENI come from the germline V gene.

The chain carries TRBV30 and TRBJ1-1; a possible D gene is TRBD1 (5 bases). Trimming shortened V by 2 bases and J by 1 base, and 14 bases separated the two germline ends. Germline CDR1 GTSNPN, CDR2 SVGIG (reference sequence). The CDR3 sequence is 15 residues long. As DNA, the CDR3 is TGTGCCTGGAGTCCCGGTGGGGGGGAGAACACTGAAGCTTTCTTT. It is translated as CAWSPGGGENTEAFF.

This clone was recorded only once. The V and J genes are TRBV7-6 and TRBJ2-3; 8 positions match TRBD1. Per the germline V gene, CDR1 is SGHVS and CDR2 is FNYEAQ. V shed 1 base and J 3 bases; nucleotides not matched to a gene: 6. The CDR3 runs to 16 residues. The CDR3 DNA is TGTGCCAGCAGCTTAGGGACAGGGAGTAGGACAGATACGCAGTATTTT. This gives the protein CASSLGTGSRTDTQYF.

The rearrangement links TRBV7-8 to TRBJ2-7; 11 nucleotides line up with TRBD2. CDR1 is SGHVS and CDR2 is FQNEAQ in the germline V gene. CDR3 size: 17 residues. Trimming took 4 bases from V and 3 from J; bases not matched to a gene: 11. CDR3 sequence: CASSSPRTSGSNYEQYF. In nucleotides, the CDR3 is TGTGCCAGCAGCTCCCCTCGTACTAGCGGGAGTAACTACGAGCAGTACTTC.

The V gene is TRBV28, the J gene TRBJ1-5; possibly TRBD1 for D (6 bases). The CDR3 consists of 16 residues. Germline assignment: CDR1 MDHEN and CDR2 SYDVKM. V was pared by 3 bases and J by 8 bases, with 20 bases between. This chain's CDR3 is CASSLYRDTRLKPQHF. The CDR3 coding sequence is TGTGCCAGCAGTTTGTACCGGGACACCCGATTGAAGCCCCAGCATTTT.

This clone showed up just once. V and J are TRBV7-3 and TRBJ2-1; D uncertain. Germline V gene sequence: CDR1 SGHTA, CDR2 FQGTGA. The V end lost 2 bases, the J end lost 3 bases, and 8 bases lay between the germline ends. The CDR3 is made up of 14 amino acids. Here the CDR3 DNA reads TGTGCCAGCAGCTTATCCAGTCTCTACAATGAGCAGTTCTTC. This codes for CASSLSSLYNEQFF.

The chain combines TRBV19 with TRBJ2-7; 11 bases are a match to TRBD2. CDR3 length equals 17 residues. Germline V lookup: CDR1 LNHDA, CDR2 SQIVND (reference sequence). Germline trimming cut 5 bases from V and 2 bases from J; bases unmatched to any gene: 11. DNA for the CDR3: TGTGCCAGTAGTTGGGGGCTAGCGGGAGGCCAGGCCTACGAGCAGTACTTC. It codes for CASSWGLAGGQAYEQYF.